This is a list of T cell receptor beta chains from one sample in a study of neoadjuvant anti-PD-1 for oral cavity cancer. The protocol was immunoSEQ multiplex PCR, while the TCRdb copy is restricted to in-frame clones and leaves out a portion. The sample includes about 42,000 clones, approximately 80% seen only once; the top ten take more than 4.5%. This sample comprised PBMCs, obtained after nivolumab (anti-PD-1) treatment. The receptors here all came from a person between 35 and 79 years old with oral cavity squamous cell carcinoma. The CDR3 runs from the conserved cysteine through the conserved F or W. The D gene is left open where the match is weak. Only part of the rows carry a size: once, few, many, or a class if the clone is expanded.

clone_size,v_call,d_call,j_call,cdr3_aa,cdr3_nt
.,TRBV7-8,.,TRBJ2-3,CASSLTGGPRTDTQYF,TGTGCCAGCAGCTTAACCGGGGGACCCCGCACAGATACGCAGTATTTT
.,TRBV29-1,.,TRBJ1-1,CSAERLNTEAFF,TGCAGCGCCGAGAGGTTGAACACTGAAGCTTTCTTT
.,TRBV7-9,TRBD2,TRBJ2-5,CASSWASGGETQYF,TGTGCCAGCAGCTGGGCTAGCGGGGGAGAGACCCAGTACTTC
few,TRBV5-8,TRBD2,TRBJ2-1,CASSGPGLAGEQFF,TGTGCCAGCAGCGGGCCCGGACTAGCGGGGGAGCAGTTCTTC
.,TRBV7-3,.,TRBJ1-2,CASSLSGRRDHGYTF,TGTGCCAGCAGCTTAAGTGGACGGAGGGACCATGGCTACACCTTC
.,TRBV28,.,TRBJ1-5,CASSLVGTRNNQPQHF,TGTGCCAGCAGCCTCGTGGGGACCCGCAATAATCAGCCCCAGCATTTT
.,TRBV6-6,TRBD1,TRBJ2-7,CASSFLQGAKYEQYF,TGTGCCAGCAGTTTCTTGCAGGGGGCGAAATACGAGCAGTACTTC
.,TRBV9,TRBD1,TRBJ1-4,CASSVLTGLKLFF,TGTGCCAGCAGCGTACTGACAGGGTTAAAACTGTTTTTT
once,TRBV11-2,.,TRBJ2-3,CASSLGVGWGEVRDTQYF,TGTGCCAGCAGCTTAGGGGTAGGGTGGGGTGAAGTTCGGGATACGCAGTATTTT
few,TRBV5-6,.,TRBJ1-2,CASSLIGGGNYGYTF,TGTGCCAGCAGCTTGATAGGGGGTGGAAACTATGGCTACACCTTC
.,TRBV6-5,.,TRBJ2-2,CASSYGATGELFF,TGTGCCAGCAGTTACGGGGCAACCGGGGAGCTGTTTTTT
.,TRBV6-6,.,TRBJ2-7,CASSYTKTGAYEQYF,TGTGCCAGCAGTTACACAAAGACAGGAGCCTACGAGCAGTACTTC
.,TRBV29-1,.,TRBJ2-2,CSVWGAPTGTKTNTGELFF,TGCAGCGTTTGGGGGGCCCCGACAGGGACCAAAACGAACACCGGGGAGCTGTTTTTT
.,TRBV27,.,TRBJ1-1,CASSLGGQNTEAFF,TGTGCCAGCAGTTTAGGGGGACAGAACACTGAAGCTTTCTTT
.,TRBV6-5,.,TRBJ2-7,CASTPGAKPYEQYF,TGTGCCAGCACCCCTGGGGCGAAACCCTACGAGCAGTACTTC
.,TRBV5-4,.,TRBJ2-7,CASSLTGKGEQYF,TGTGCCAGCAGCTTGACAGGGAAAGGCGAGCAGTACTTC
.,TRBV14,TRBD2,TRBJ2-1,CASSQSSGFEQFF,TGTGCCAGCAGCCAGTCTAGCGGGTTTGAGCAGTTCTTC
.,TRBV5-4,TRBD1,TRBJ1-1,CASSRTGNTEAFF,TGTGCCAGCAGCCGGACAGGGAACACTGAAGCTTTCTTT
.,TRBV28,TRBD2,TRBJ2-2,CASSYGLALTGELFF,TGTGCCAGCAGTTACGGACTAGCCTTAACCGGGGAGCTGTTTTTT
.,TRBV16,.,TRBJ2-7,CASSQSKTGEQYF,TGTGCCAGCAGCCAATCGAAGACCGGCGAGCAGTACTTC
few,TRBV28,.,TRBJ1-2,CASSQLMSGYTF,TGTGCCAGCAGTCAATTAATGTCCGGCTACACCTTC
.,TRBV6-5,.,TRBJ2-3,CASSSQVGEDTQYF,TGTGCCAGCAGTTCCCAAGTCGGTGAGGATACGCAGTATTTT
once,TRBV12-5,TRBD2,TRBJ2-1,CASGPGTTAYNEQFF,TGTGCTAGTGGTCCCGGGACTACCGCCTACAATGAGCAGTTCTTC
.,TRBV25-1,TRBD1,TRBJ1-4,CASSVWDRGDEKLFF,TGTGCCAGCAGTGTTTGGGACAGAGGTGATGAAAAACTGTTTTTT
.,TRBV7-9,TRBD1,TRBJ2-3,CASSRDRGASQYF,TGTGCCAGCAGCCGGGACAGGGGTGCCTCGCAGTATTTT
.,TRBV19,.,TRBJ2-7,CASSLSGPGAYEQYF,TGTGCCAGTAGCTTGTCGGGACCAGGAGCGTACGAGCAGTACTTC
.,TRBV5-1,.,TRBJ1-1,CASRTVSMNTEAFF,TGCGCCAGTCGGACAGTATCCATGAACACTGAAGCTTTCTTT
.,TRBV10-1,.,TRBJ2-7,CAHRLAGYEQYF,TGCGCCCACCGACTCGCGGGGTACGAGCAGTACTTC
.,TRBV5-4,TRBD1,TRBJ1-1,CASSPPLDRGTEAFF,TGTGCCAGCAGCCCCCCATTGGACAGGGGCACTGAAGCTTTCTTT
few,TRBV30,.,TRBJ1-5,CAWSVRGGNQPQHF,TGTGCCTGGAGTGTCCGTGGGGGCAATCAGCCCCAGCATTTT
.,TRBV19,.,TRBJ2-5,CASSNTGVSRWETQYF,TGTGCCAGTAGTAACACCGGGGTCTCCCGGTGGGAGACCCAGTACTTC
.,TRBV19,.,TRBJ2-1,CASSIDPPGAYNEQFF,TGTGCCAGTAGTATAGATCCCCCAGGGGCCTACAATGAGCAGTTCTTC
.,TRBV10-1,.,TRBJ2-1,CASSERQGTYNEQFF,TGCGCCAGCAGTGAGAGGCAGGGGACCTACAATGAGCAGTTCTTC
few,TRBV28,.,TRBJ1-2,CASSLGVAGYTF,TGTGCCAGCAGTTTAGGGGTCGCTGGCTACACCTTC
.,TRBV29-1,.,TRBJ1-1,CSVPGVAEAFF,TGCAGCGTCCCAGGGGTCGCTGAAGCTTTCTTT
few,TRBV29-1,TRBD1,TRBJ1-2,CSARQGEGYTF,TGCAGCGCTCGACAGGGAGAGGGCTACACCTTC
.,TRBV2,.,TRBJ1-3,CASSARRVDAGHSGNTIYF,TGTGCCAGCAGTGCCCGAAGGGTTGATGCAGGTCACTCTGGAAACACCATATATTTT
.,TRBV6-4,TRBD2,TRBJ2-1,CASSALAGHYNEQFF,TGTGCCAGCAGTGCGCTAGCGGGCCACTACAATGAGCAGTTCTTC
few,TRBV5-1,TRBD1,TRBJ1-1,CASSVYRGPNTEAFF,TGCGCCAGCAGCGTCTACAGGGGCCCGAACACTGAAGCTTTCTTT
.,TRBV7-9,.,TRBJ1-2,CASSLALDLKEGYTF,TGTGCCAGCAGCTTAGCCCTGGACCTTAAAGAGGGCTACACCTTC
once,TRBV10-1,TRBD1,TRBJ1-1,CASMRTGSHEAFF,TGCGCCAGCATGCGGACAGGGAGCCACGAAGCTTTCTTT
once,TRBV10-2,.,TRBJ2-3,CASSGGGTDTQYF,TGCGCCAGCAGCGGAGGTGGCACAGATACGCAGTATTTT
.,TRBV11-2,TRBD2,TRBJ2-7,CASSSSSSGGASKFYEQYF,TGTGCCAGCAGCTCCTCTTCTAGCGGGGGGGCTAGCAAGTTTTACGAGCAGTACTTC
.,TRBV20-1,.,TRBJ1-2,CSAMTREYYTF,TGCAGTGCGATGACCAGGGAATACTACACCTTC
.,TRBV7-9,.,TRBJ2-3,CASSLAREADTQYF,TGTGCCAGCAGCTTGGCTAGAGAGGCAGATACGCAGTATTTT
.,TRBV7-8,TRBD1,TRBJ1-1,CASSLTDRGQRAFF,TGTGCCAGCAGCTTAACGGACAGGGGGCAGAGAGCTTTCTTT
.,TRBV6-5,.,TRBJ2-2,CASSFRVTGELFF,TGTGCCAGCAGTTTTCGTGTGACCGGGGAGCTGTTTTTT
medium-sized,TRBV6-1,TRBD1,TRBJ2-1,CASSGTGLHEQFF,TGTGCCAGCTCCGGGACAGGGCTCCATGAGCAGTTCTTC
.,TRBV6-5,.,TRBJ1-3,CASSLNPSSGNTIYF,TGTGCCAGCAGTTTGAACCCTTCCTCTGGAAACACCATATATTTT
.,TRBV18,.,TRBJ1-1,CASSPHKYTEAFF,TGTGCCAGCTCACCTCATAAGTACACTGAAGCTTTCTTT
.,TRBV4-2,TRBD2,TRBJ2-1,CASSQEPSGSRGEQFF,TGTGCCAGCAGCCAAGAACCTAGCGGGTCTCGGGGGGAGCAGTTCTTC
.,TRBV12-5,TRBD2,TRBJ2-2,CASGSPTSGVFTGELFF,TGTGCTAGTGGTTCCCCGACTAGCGGGGTCTTCACCGGGGAGCTGTTTTTT
.,TRBV27,.,TRBJ1-1,CASIGRKNTEAFF,TGTGCCAGCATAGGCAGGAAGAACACTGAAGCTTTCTTT
.,TRBV2,TRBD2,TRBJ2-1,CASRGGGNNEQFF,TGTGCCAGCAGGGGGGGAGGGAACAATGAGCAGTTCTTC
.,TRBV6-5,.,TRBJ1-1,CASQRGTEAFF,TGTGCCAGTCAGAGGGGTACTGAAGCTTTCTTT